This T cell receptor beta chain was recovered during a study of OX40 agonist ivuxolimab in advanced cancers. CDR3 size: 17 residues. Germline trimming cut 2 bases from V and 3 bases from J; bases unmatched to any gene: 8. In germline, CDR1 is KGHSH, CDR2 LQKENI. Assay: immunoSEQ multiplex PCR; the TCRdb copy retains only in-frame clones and omits some. The sample shows around 53,000 clones, 65% to 85% of them seen only once. By sample share, this clone is medium-sized (0.01 to 0.1%). This chain links TRBV18 with TRBJ2-3; 10 nucleotides agree with TRBD2. The receptor comes from an adult with an advanced solid tumor such as melanoma, head and neck, liver or kidney cancer. The material was CD4+ or CD8+ T cells sorted from blood, obtained in a trial of the OX40 agonist ivuxolimab. CDR3 sequence reads: CASSPGAGGPLTDTQYF. DNA of the CDR3: TGTGCCAGCTCACCAGGAGCGGGAGGGCCGCTGACAGATACGCAGTATTTT.